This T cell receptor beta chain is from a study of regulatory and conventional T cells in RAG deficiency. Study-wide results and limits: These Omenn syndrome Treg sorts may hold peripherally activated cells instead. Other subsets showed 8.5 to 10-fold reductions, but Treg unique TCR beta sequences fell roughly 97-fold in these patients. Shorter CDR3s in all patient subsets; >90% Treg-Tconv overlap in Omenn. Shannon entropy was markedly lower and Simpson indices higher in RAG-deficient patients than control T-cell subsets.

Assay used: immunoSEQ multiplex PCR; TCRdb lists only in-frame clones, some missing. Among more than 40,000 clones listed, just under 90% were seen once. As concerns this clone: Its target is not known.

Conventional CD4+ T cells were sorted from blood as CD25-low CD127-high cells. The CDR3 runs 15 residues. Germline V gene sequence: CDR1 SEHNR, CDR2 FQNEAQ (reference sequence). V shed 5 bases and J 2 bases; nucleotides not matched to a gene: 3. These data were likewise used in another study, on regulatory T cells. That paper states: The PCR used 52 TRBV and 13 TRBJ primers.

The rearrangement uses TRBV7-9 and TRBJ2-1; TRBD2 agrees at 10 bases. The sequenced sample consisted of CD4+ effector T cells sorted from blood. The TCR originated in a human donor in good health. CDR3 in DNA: TGTGCCAGCAGCGCCGGGACTAGCGCCTACAATGAGCAGTTCTTC. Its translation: CASSAGTSAYNEQFF. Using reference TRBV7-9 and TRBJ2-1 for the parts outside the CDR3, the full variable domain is DTGVSQNPRHKITKRGQNVTFRCDPISEHNRLYWYRQTLGQGPEFLTYFQNEAQLEKSRLLSDRFSAERPKGSFSTLEIQRTEQGDSAMYLCASSAGTSAYNEQFFGPGTRLTVL.